This entry features one TCR beta chain sequence. Germline and junction disagree at one end, which may indicate a read error. Clones were sequenced by immunoSEQ multiplex PCR, and TCRdb holds only the in-frame ones, with some missing. The sample lists about 960,000 clones; approximately 80% were seen once. These data are taken from a study of shared clonotypes between healthy human individuals. The CDR3 is 15 amino acids. From germline, CDR1 is SSHAT and CDR2 FNYEAQ (reference sequence). This rearrangement joins TRBV7-7 to TRBJ2-5; tentative D call: TRBD1 (5 bases). The receptor was derived from a man aged 18 to 35 in good health. Specimen: memory CD4+ T cells sorted from blood. Subset denoted: CD45RA-negative fraction. The CDR3 here is CASSLGARSEETQYF. Here the CDR3 DNA reads TGTGCTAGCAGCTTAGGGGCCCGGTCCGAAGAGACCCAGTACTTC.